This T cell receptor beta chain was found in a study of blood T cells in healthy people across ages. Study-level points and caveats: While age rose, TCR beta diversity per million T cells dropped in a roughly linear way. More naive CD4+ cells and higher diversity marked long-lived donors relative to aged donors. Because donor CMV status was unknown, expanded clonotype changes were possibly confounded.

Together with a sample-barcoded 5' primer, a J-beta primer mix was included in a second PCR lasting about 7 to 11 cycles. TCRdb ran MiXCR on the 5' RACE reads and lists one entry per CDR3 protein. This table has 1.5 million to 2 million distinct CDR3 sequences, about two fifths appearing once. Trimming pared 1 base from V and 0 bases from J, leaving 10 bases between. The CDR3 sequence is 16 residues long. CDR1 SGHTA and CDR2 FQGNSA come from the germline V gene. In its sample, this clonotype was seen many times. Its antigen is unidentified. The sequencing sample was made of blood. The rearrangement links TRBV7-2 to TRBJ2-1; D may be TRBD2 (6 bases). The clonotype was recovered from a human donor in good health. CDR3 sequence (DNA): TGTGCCAGCAGCTTAGACGTGGGGGGCTCCTACAATGAGCAGTTCTTC. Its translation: CASSLDVGGSYNEQFF.